The entry below describes one T cell receptor beta chain. Its antigen is still unknown. The data are from a study of vaccination and CD4 T cells after COVID-19. Whole-study context: The convalescents comprised six males and four females, two of them Hispanic. Median time from COVID diagnosis to post-COVID sampling was over 80 days (35 to 161). Cells were stimulated with overlapping spike peptides from SARS-CoV-2, HCoV-NL63, HCoV-OC43 and HCoV-229E.

This sample's treatment: roughly ten-day PBMC culture with coronavirus spike peptide pools or control peptides (ViraFEST assay). Cultured CD4+ T cell DNA underwent sequencing with the Oncomine TCR Beta short-read assay. Cultured CD4+ T cells yielded the extracted genomic DNA. TCRdb used MiXCR to reprocess the PCR reads, holding one entry per CDR3 protein. The sample holds over 20,000 distinct CDR3 sequences, less than 75% seen once. This TCR came from a human donor who had recovered from COVID-19. Sequencing was carried out using CD4+ T cells from blood, cultured in vitro.

The CDR3 DNA follows: TGTGCCTGGAGTGTAGGGTTGGTATCTCGGGAGACCCAGTACTTC. Protein product: CAWSVGLVSRETQYF. The V call is TRBV30, the J call TRBJ2-5; D remains ambiguous. This CDR3 spans 15 amino acids. Germline assignment: CDR1 GTSNPN and CDR2 SVGIG (reference sequence). The germline V and J ends were trimmed by 0 bases and 5 bases, with 16 bases remaining between them.